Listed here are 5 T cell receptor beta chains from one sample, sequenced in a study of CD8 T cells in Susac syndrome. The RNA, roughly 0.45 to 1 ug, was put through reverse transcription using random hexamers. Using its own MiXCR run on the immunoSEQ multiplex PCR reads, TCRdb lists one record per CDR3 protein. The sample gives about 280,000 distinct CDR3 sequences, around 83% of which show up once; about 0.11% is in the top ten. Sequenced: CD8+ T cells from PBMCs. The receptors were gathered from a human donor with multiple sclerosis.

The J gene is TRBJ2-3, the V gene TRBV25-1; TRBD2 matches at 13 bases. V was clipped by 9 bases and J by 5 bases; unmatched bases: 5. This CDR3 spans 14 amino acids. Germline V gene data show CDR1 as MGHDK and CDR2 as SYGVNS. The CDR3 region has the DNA TGTGCCAGTCGACTAGCGGGAGGTGAAGATACGCAGTATTTT. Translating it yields CASRLAGGEDTQYF.

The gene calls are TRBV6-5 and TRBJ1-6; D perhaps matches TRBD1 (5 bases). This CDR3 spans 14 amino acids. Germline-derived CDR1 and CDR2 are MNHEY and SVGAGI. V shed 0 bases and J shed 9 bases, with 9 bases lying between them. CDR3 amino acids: CASSYSEGFSPLHF. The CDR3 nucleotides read TGTGCCAGCAGTTACTCCGAGGGGTTTTCACCCCTCCACTTT.

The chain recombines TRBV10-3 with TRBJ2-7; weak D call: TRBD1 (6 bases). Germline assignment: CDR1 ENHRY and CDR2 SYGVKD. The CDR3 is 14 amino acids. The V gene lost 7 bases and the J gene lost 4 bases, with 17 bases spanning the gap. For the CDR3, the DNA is TGTGCCATCACCCAGACAGGACGAAAATACGAGCAGTACTTC. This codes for CAITQTGRKYEQYF.

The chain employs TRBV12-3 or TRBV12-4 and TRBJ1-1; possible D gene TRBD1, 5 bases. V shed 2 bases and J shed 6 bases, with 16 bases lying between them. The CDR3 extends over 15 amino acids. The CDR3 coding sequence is TGTGCCAGCAGTTTAAGTTCGGGACGAGGCGCTGAAGCTTTCTTT. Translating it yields CASSLSSGRGAEAFF.

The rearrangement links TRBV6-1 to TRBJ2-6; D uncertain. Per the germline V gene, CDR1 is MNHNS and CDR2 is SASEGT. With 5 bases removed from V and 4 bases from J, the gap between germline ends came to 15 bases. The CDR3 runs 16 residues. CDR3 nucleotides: TGTGCCAGCAGTACCAAATTCTTCGCGGGGGCCAACGTCCTGACTTTC. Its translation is CASSTKFFAGANVLTF.